These T cell receptor beta chains were read from a single sample in a study of CD8 T cells in Susac syndrome. TCRdb itself ran the immunoSEQ multiplex PCR reads through MiXCR, one entry per CDR3 protein. The table includes about 130,000 distinct CDR3 sequences, over 90% detected once. Sequencing was done on a sample of CD8+ T cells from PBMCs. These receptors came from a human donor with Susac syndrome. Each CDR3 is given with its conserved first and last residue. D genes are given only for firm matches. A row's size may be missing; if present it is once, few, many or a size class.

TRBV11-2	.	TRBJ1-5	.	TGTGCCAGCAGCTTGGGGTCAGGGGATCATCAGCCCCAGCATTTT	CASSLGSGDHQPQHF
TRBV30	.	TRBJ1-5	.	TGTGCCTGGGGGTGGGGGCATGCGAGCAATCAGCCCCAGCATTTT	CAWGWGHASNQPQHF
TRBV30	.	TRBJ2-1	.	TGTGCCTGGAGTGTTGCGAGCGATGAGCAGTTCTTC	CAWSVASDEQFF
TRBV25-1	.	TRBJ2-7	.	TGTGCCAGCAGTGAATTCTTTGATTCGGGCGGTTCCTACGAGCAGTACTTC	CASSEFFDSGGSYEQYF
TRBV29-1	.	TRBJ1-1	.	TGCAGCGTGGAGGATAGAGCTGAAGCTTTCTTT	CSVEDRAEAFF
TRBV28	once	TRBJ1-1	.	TGTGCCAGCAGTTTAGCCGACAGATGGGCCACCATGAACACTGAAGCTTTCTTT	CASSLADRWATMNTEAFF
TRBV6-5	.	TRBJ2-2	.	TGTGCCAGCAGTTACTCTCAAAGTGGGACTGGGAACACCGGGGAGCTGTTTTTT	CASSYSQSGTGNTGELFF
TRBV25-1	.	TRBJ2-7	TRBD2	TGTGCCAGCAGTGACTCGACTAGCGGGAGCTCCGAGCAGTACTTC	CASSDSTSGSSEQYF
TRBV18	.	TRBJ2-5	.	TGTGCCAGCTCACCAACAGACTGGAAAGAGACCCAGTACTTC	CASSPTDWKETQYF
TRBV29-1	.	TRBJ2-1	.	TGCAGCGTTTACCACTCTAAGCGGCGGCGGAACAATGAGCAGTTCTTC	CSVYHSKRRRNNEQFF
TRBV20-1	once	TRBJ2-1	TRBD1	TGCAGTGCTAGAGATCGCACAGGGGCGCTATACTCCTACAATGAGCAGTTCTTC	CSARDRTGALYSYNEQFF
TRBV19	.	TRBJ1-5	.	TGTGCCAGTAGTATTCGGGAGGGGAGCAATCAGCCCCAGCATTTT	CASSIREGSNQPQHF
TRBV18	.	TRBJ1-2	.	TGTGCCAGCTCACCACCGGTCAGGGACCTGGATGGCTACACCTTC	CASSPPVRDLDGYTF
TRBV13	once	TRBJ1-1	.	TGTGCCAGCAGCTTAAAGGGGATCATGAACACTGAAGCTTTCTTT	CASSLKGIMNTEAFF
TRBV6-6	.	TRBJ2-1	.	TGTGCCAGCAGTTACCATGACACAGACAATGAGCAGTTCTTC	CASSYHDTDNEQFF
TRBV4-1	.	TRBJ2-5	.	TGCGCCAGCAGCCAAGATTGGGAGACCCAGTACTTC	CASSQDWETQYF